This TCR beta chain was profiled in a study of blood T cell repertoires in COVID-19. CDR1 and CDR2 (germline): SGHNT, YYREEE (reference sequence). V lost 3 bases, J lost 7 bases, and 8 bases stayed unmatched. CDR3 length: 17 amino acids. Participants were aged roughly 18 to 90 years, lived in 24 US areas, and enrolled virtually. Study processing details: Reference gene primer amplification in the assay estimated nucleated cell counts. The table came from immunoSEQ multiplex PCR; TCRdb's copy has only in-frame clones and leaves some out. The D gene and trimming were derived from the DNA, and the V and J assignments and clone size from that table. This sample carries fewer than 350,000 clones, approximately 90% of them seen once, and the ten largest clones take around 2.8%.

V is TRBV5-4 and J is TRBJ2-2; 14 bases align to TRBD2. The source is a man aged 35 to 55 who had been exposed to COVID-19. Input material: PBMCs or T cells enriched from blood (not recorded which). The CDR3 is CASSSAGLAGDVGELFF. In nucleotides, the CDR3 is TGTGCCAGCAGCTCTGCGGGACTAGCGGGAGATGTCGGGGAGCTGTTTTTT.